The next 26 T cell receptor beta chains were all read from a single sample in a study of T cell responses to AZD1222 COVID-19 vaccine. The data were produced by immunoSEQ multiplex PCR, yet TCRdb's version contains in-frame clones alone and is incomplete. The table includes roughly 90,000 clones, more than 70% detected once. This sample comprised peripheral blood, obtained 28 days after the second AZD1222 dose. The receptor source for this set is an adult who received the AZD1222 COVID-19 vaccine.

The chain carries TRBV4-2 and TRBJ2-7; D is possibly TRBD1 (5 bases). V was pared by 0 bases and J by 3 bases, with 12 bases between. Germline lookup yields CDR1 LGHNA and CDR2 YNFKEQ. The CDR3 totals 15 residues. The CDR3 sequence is CASSQDPGPLYEQYF. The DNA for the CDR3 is TGTGCCAGCAGCCAAGACCCAGGGCCTCTCTACGAGCAGTACTTC.

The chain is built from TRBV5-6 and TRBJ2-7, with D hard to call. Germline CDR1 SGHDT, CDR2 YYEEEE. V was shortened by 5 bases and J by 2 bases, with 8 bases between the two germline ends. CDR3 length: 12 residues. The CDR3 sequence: CASSSETYEQYV. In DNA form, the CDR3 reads TGTGCCAGCAGTTCAGAGACCTACGAGCAGTACGTC.

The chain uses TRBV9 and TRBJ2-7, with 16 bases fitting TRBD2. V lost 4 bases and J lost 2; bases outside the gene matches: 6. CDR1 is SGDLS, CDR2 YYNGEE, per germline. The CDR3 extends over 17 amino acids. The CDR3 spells CASSPPGTSGGAYEQYF. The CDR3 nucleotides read TGTGCCAGCAGCCCCCCCGGGACTAGCGGGGGGGCCTACGAGCAGTACTTC.

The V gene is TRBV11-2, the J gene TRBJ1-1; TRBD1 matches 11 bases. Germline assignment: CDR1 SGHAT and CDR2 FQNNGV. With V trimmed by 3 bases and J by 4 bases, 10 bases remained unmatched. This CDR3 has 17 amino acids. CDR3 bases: TGTGCCAGCAGCTTGGCCGGGACAGGGGGTGTCGTCACTGAAGCTTTCTTT. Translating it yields CASSLAGTGGVVTEAFF.

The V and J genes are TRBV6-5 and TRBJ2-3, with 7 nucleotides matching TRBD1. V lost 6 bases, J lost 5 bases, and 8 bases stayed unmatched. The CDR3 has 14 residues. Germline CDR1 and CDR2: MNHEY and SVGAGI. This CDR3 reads CASSDRAGRDTQYF. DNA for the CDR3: TGTGCCAGCAGCGACAGGGCCGGTCGAGATACGCAGTATTTT.

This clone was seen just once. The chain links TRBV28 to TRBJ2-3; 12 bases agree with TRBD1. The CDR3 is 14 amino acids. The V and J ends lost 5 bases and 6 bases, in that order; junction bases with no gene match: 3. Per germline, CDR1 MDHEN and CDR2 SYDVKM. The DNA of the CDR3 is TGTGCCAGCAGTCGGGACAGGGGGCTCGATACGCAGTATTTT. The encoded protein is CASSRDRGLDTQYF.

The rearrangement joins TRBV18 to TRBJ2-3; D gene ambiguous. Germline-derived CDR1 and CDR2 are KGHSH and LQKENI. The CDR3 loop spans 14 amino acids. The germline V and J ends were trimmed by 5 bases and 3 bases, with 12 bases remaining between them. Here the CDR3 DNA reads TGTGCCAGCTCAAAGGAGATCGTTACAGATACGCAGTATTTT. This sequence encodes CASSKEIVTDTQYF.

The CDR3 DNA reads TGTGCCAGCAGTGACGGGGACAGAGACACAGATACGCAGTATTTT. Translating it yields CASSDGDRDTDTQYF. V is TRBV6-4 and J is TRBJ2-3; 7 bases are shared with TRBD1. J lost 2 bases, V lost 2 bases, and 4 bases had no gene match. This CDR3 spans 15 amino acids. Germline V gene sequence: CDR1 MRHNA, CDR2 SNTAGT.

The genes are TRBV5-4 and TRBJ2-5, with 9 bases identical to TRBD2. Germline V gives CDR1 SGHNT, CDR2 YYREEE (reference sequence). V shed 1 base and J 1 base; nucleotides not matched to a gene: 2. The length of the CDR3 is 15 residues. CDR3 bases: TGTGCCAGCAGCTTGAGGCGGGGGGGCCAAGAGACCCAGTACTTC. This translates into CASSLRRGGQETQYF.

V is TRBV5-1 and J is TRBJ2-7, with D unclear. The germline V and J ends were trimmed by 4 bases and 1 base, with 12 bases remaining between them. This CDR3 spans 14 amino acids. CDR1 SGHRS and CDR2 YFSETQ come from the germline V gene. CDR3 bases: TGCGCCAGCAGCCCGCCCTTACAGTCCTACGAGCAGTACGTC. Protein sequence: CASSPPLQSYEQYV.

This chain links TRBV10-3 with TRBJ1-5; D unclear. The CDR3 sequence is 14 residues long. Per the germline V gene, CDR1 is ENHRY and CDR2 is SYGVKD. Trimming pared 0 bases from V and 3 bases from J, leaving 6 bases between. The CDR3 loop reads CAISESGNNQPQHF. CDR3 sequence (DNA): TGTGCCATCAGTGAGTCGGGTAACAATCAGCCCCAGCATTTT.

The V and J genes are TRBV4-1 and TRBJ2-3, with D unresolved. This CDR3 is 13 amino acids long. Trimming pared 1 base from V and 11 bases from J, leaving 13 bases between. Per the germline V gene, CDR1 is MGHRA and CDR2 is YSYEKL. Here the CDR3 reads CASSQVSAIVQYF. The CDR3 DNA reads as TGCGCCAGCAGCCAAGTATCCGCGATCGTGCAGTATTTT.

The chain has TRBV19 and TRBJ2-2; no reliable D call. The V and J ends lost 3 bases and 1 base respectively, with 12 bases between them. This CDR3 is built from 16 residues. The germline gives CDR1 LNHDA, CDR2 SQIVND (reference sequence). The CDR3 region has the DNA TGTGCCAGTAGTATTGTATGGTCACAGAACACCGGGGAGCTGTTTTTT. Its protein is CASSIVWSQNTGELFF.

The CDR3 region has the DNA TGTGCCAGCAGTGGTACAGGGTCTCTTAATGAGCAGTTCTTC. It specifies CASSGTGSLNEQFF. V and J are TRBV28 and TRBJ2-1, with a tentative D call TRBD1 (6 bases). V lost 5 bases to trimming and J lost 7 bases, with 15 bases between them. CDR1 and CDR2 (germline): MDHEN, SYDVKM. This CDR3 has 14 residues.

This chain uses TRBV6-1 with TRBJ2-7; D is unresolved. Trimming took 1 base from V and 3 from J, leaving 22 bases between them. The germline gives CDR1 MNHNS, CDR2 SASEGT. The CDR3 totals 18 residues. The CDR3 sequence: CASSEGVGSNPMGYEQYF. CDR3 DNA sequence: TGTGCCAGCAGTGAAGGGGTTGGTAGTAACCCCATGGGCTACGAGCAGTACTTC.

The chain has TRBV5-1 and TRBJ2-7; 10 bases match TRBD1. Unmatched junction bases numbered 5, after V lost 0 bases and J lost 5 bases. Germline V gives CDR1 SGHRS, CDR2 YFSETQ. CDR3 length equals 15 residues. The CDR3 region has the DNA TGCGCCAGCAGCTTGGCCGGGACAGGGGTGAACGAGCAGTACTTC. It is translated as CASSLAGTGVNEQYF. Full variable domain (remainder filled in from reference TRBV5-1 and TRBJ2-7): KAGVTQTPRYLIKTRGQQVTLSCSPISGHRSVSWYQQTPGQGLQFLFEYFSETQRNKGNFPGRFSGRQFSNSRSEMNVSTLELGDSALYLCASSLAGTGVNEQYFGPGTRLTVT.

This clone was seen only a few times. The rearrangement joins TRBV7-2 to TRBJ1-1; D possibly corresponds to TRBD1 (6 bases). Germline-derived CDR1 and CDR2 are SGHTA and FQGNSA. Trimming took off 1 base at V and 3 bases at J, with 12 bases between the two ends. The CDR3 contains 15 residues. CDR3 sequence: CASSLVGGGYTEAFF. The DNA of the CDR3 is TGTGCCAGCAGCTTAGTTGGAGGGGGGTACACTGAAGCTTTCTTT.

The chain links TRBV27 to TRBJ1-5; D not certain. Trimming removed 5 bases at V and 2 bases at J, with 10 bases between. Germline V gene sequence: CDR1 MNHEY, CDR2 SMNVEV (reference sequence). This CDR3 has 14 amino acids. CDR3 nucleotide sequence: TGTGCCAGCAGTCCGGACGTGGGCAATCAGCCCCAGCATTTT. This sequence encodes CASSPDVGNQPQHF.

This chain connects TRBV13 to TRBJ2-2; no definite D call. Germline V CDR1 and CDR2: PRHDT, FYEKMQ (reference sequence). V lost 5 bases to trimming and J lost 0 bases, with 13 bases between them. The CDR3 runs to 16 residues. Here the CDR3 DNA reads TGTGCCAGCAGCCCATCCCCCGTAGCGAACACCGGGGAGCTGTTTTTT. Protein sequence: CASSPSPVANTGELFF.

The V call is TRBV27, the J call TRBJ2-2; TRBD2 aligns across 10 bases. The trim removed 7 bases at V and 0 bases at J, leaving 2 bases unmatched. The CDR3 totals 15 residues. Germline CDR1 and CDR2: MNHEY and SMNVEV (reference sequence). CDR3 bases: TGTGCCAGCACCCTAGCGGGGGCGAACACCGGGGAGCTGTTTTTT. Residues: CASTLAGANTGELFF.

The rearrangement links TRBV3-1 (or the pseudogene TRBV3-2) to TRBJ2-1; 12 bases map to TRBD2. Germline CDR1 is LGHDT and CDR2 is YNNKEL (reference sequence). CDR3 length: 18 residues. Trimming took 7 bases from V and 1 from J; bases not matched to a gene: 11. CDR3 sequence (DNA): TGTGCCAGCAATCAGGGACTAGCGGGTGGAAGATCCTACAATGAGCAGTTCTTC. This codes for CASNQGLAGGRSYNEQFF.

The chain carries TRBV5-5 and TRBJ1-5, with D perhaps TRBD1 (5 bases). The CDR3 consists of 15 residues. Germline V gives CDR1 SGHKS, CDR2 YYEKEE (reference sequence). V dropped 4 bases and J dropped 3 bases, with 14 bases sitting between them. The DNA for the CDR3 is TGTGCCAGCAGCCTCGTTCAGGGAAACAATCAGCCCCAGCATTTT. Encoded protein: CASSLVQGNNQPQHF.

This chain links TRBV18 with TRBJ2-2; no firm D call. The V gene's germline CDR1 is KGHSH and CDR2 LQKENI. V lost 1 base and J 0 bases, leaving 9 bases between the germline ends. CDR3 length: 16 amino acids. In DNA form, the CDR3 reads TGTGCCAGCTCACCACGAACAGACACGAACACCGGGGAGCTGTTTTTT. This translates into CASSPRTDTNTGELFF.

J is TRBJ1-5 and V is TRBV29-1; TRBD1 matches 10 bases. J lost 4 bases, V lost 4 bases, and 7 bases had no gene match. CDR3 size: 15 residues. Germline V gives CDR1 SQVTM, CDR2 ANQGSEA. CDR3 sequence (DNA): TGCAGCGTTGCTCGCGGGACAGGGGAGAATCAGCCCCAGCATTTT. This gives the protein CSVARGTGENQPQHF.

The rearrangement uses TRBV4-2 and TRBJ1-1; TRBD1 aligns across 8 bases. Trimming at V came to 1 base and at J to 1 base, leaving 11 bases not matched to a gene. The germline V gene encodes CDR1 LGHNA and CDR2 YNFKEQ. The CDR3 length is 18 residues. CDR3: CASSQGTGTGAENTEAFF. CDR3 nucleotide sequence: TGTGCCAGCAGCCAAGGGACCGGGACAGGCGCCGAGAACACTGAAGCTTTCTTT.

The chain's CDR3 is CASSQERLAGYTDTQYF. CDR3 in DNA: TGTGCCAGCAGCCAAGAACGGCTAGCGGGGTACACAGATACGCAGTATTTT. The rearrangement joins TRBV3-1 (or the pseudogene TRBV3-2) to TRBJ2-3; 9 bases align to TRBD2. Germline CDR1 LGHDT, CDR2 YNNKEL (reference sequence). The V segment lost 0 bases and the J segment 2 bases; nucleotides outside the gene matches: 6. The length of the CDR3 is 17 residues.